Described below is a single TCR beta chain sequence and its context. Its antigen has not been determined. No much larger clone is present one base from it, and per-base qualities are unavailable. The library was generated by 5' RACE. The data were produced on an Illumina HiSeq 2500. A second PCR of roughly 6 to 12 cycles was run with a J-beta primer mix and a sample-barcoded 5' primer. A template-switch 5' adaptor carrying 12 random nucleotides introduced a unique molecular identifier onto each TCR beta cDNA molecule. At least 2.5 million CDR3-containing paired-end reads were obtained from each sample. First-strand cDNA synthesis was performed from all RNA using the Mint cDNA synthesis kit, with priming by a TRBC-specific oligonucleotide. After uracil-DNA glycosylase treatment, a first 18-cycle PCR used universal primers M1SS and BC2_uni_R on all cDNA. Processing in the source paper ran as follows. For normalization, 1 million high-quality reads were randomly selected from each sample, with every read carrying a distinct molecular identifier. Reads with shared molecular identifiers were discarded instead of being binned into consensus sequences. CDR3 identification, clonotype clustering and error correction used MiTCR with a Q25 quality threshold and the strictest error-elimination algorithm. Lower-bound total TCR beta diversity was estimated with a nonparametric unseen species model using Euler transformation. TCRdb redid the processing of the public reads, applying fastp at Q25 and MiXCR, and retained in-frame beta chains. Rows with a matching CDR3 protein are joined into one entry that keeps the most common DNA and genes. For this entry, the V and J calls and clone size follow TCRdb and not the study's own pipeline. Recorded for this sample are 1.5 million to 2 million distinct CDR3 sequences; 28% of them occurred a single time. 6.5% to 8.5% of the sample lies in the top ten.

CDR1 and CDR2, looked up from the germline V gene, are SGHTA and FQGTGA. Relative to germline, V is missing 5 bases and J is missing 4 bases, with 12 bases of the junction outside any gene match. The CDR3 starts with the cysteine, ends with the phenylalanine, and has 19 residues. Only CDR3 DNA remains: 57 bases, in frame from the first base. The sample is drawn from a study of blood T cells in healthy people across ages (dated by TCRdb to between 2015 and 2017). For the wider study: In model experiments, roughly one uniquely barcoded TCR beta cDNA molecule per two T cells was captured by template switching. Age-related changes in TCR beta repertoire diversity were measured in the study by deep sequencing normalized with unique cDNA molecular identifiers. Donors were grouped into four age groups: young (average roughly 17 years), middle-aged (39), aged (around 66) and long-lived (about 82). To avoid experimental bias, donors of different ages were distributed randomly across sequencing lanes. For two donors (one aged 18 to 30 and one aged 80 or older), the study analyzed two additional independent replicas of 1 million unique cDNA reads from the same blood draw.

Broad study findings and their caveats: Observed TCR beta diversity per million T cells fell roughly linearly with age, and a significant reduction was already apparent by age around 39. Observed TCR beta diversity correlated strongly with the percentage of naive T cells measured by flow cytometry. Estimates of total diversity based on one million sequenced T cells were regarded as lower bounds and as underestimates. Compared with the aged group, more naive CD4+ T cells, fewer expanded clones and increased TCR diversity were shown by the long-lived group, suggesting age selection. Bulk unsorted PBMC profiling prevented conclusive comparison of naive and antigen-experienced compartments. The CMV infection status of donors was not known, potentially confounding age-related changes in expanded clonotypes.

Donors were about 36 systemically healthy Caucasian individuals from Russia aged 6 to 90 years. Each donor gave about 10 milliliters of peripheral blood, drawn into EDTA-treated Vacutainer tubes. Ficoll-Paque density-gradient centrifugation was used to isolate PBMCs, with at least 7 million per sample. Trizol reagent was used to extract total RNA from the PBMCs, yielding at least 5 micrograms per sample. Naive CD45RAhigh/CD27high T cell percentages were measured by flow cytometry on a PBMC aliquot from every donor. The chain is assembled from TRBV7-3 and TRBJ2-1, with 15 bases in between that match TRBD2. The receptor's source is a woman aged 25 to 39 in good health. Sequencing was done on a sample of blood. For the CDR3, the sequence is CASSGRLRTSGGGYNEQFF. The DNA reads TGTGCCAGCAGCGGGAGGCTGAGGACTAGCGGGGGGGGATACAATGAGCAGTTCTTC.